The following is a T cell receptor beta chain sequence with its context. Its antigen is unknown. This sample was included in a study of spatial heterogeneity in lung cancer. The time point: sample taken at primary tumor resection. TCRdb reprocessed the 5' RACE reads via MiXCR and lists one record per CDR3 protein. The profile shows 10,000 or so distinct CDR3 sequences, over 4.5% of them singletons. CDR1 MDHEN and CDR2 SYDVKM come from the germline V gene. Trimming cost V 6 bases and J 1 base; bases outside gene matches: 11. This CDR3 has 16 amino acids. Study observations and caveats: Intratumoral expanded alpha and beta TCR counts were found to track tumor mutation counts.

The chain is built from TRBV28 and TRBJ2-5; TRBD2 aligns across 7 bases. The sequencing used lung tumor tissue, collected at surgery. The receptor was isolated from a female donor with early-stage non-small cell lung cancer. The CDR3 protein is CASSTLSGPLQETQYF. Written as DNA, the CDR3 is TGTGCCAGCAGCACCCTTAGCGGGCCCCTCCAAGAGACCCAGTACTTC.